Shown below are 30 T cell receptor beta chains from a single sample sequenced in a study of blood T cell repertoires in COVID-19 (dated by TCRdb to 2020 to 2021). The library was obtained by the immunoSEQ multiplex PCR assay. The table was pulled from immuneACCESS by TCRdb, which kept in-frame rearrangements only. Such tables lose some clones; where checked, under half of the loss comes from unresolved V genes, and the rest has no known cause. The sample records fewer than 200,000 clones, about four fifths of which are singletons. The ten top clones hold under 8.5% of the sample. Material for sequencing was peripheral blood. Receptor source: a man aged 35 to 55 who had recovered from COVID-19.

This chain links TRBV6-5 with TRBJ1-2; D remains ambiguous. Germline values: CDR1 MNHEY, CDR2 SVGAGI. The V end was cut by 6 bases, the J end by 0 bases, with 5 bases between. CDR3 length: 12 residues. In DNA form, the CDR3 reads TGTGCCAGCAGGACTACTAACTATGGCTACACCTTC. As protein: CASRTTNYGYTF.

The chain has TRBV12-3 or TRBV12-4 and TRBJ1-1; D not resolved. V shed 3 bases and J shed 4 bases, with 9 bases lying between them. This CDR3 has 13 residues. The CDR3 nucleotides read TGTGCCAGCAGTTTGAGCGGACTCACTGAAGCTTTCTTT. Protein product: CASSLSGLTEAFF.

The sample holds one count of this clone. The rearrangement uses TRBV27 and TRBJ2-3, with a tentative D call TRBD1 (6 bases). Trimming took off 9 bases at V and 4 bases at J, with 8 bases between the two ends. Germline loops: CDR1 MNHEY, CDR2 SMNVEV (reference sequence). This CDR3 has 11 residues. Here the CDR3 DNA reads TGTGCCAGTGAGGGGGCAGATACGCAGTATTTT. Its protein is CASEGADTQYF.

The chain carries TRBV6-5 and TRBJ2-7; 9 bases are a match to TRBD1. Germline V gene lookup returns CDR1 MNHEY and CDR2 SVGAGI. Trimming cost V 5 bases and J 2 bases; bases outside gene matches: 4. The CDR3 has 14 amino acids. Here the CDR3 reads CASSKQGAPYEQYF. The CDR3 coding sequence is TGTGCCAGCAGTAAACAGGGGGCCCCCTACGAGCAGTACTTC.

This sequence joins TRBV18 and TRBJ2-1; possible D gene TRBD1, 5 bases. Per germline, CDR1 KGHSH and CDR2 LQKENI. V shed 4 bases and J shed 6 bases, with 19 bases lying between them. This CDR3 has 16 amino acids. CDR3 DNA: TGTGCCAGCTCACGCCAGAGAGGAACAGGTGGCAATGAGCAGTTCTTC. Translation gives CASSRQRGTGGNEQFF.

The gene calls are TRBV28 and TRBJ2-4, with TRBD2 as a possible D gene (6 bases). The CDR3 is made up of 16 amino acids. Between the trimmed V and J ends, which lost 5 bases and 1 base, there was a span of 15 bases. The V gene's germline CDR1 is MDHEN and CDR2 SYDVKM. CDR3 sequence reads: CASSKESGGAKNIQYF. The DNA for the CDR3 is TGTGCCAGCAGTAAAGAGTCCGGAGGGGCCAAAAACATTCAGTACTTC.

The DNA of the CDR3 is TGTGCCACCGCCCCCGGGACTAGTGGCGAGACCCAGTACTTC. Protein product: CATAPGTSGETQYF. The chain has TRBV10-3 and TRBJ2-5; 8 nucleotides align to TRBD2. CDR3 size: 14 residues. Germline V lookup: CDR1 ENHRY, CDR2 SYGVKD. Trimming cost V 10 bases and J 5 bases; bases outside gene matches: 12.

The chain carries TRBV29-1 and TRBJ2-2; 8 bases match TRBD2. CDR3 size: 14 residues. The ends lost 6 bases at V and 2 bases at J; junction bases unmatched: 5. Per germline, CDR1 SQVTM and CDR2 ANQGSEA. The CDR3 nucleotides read TGCAGCGTCGTAGCGGGAAGAAACACCGGGGAGCTGTTTTTT. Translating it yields CSVVAGRNTGELFF.

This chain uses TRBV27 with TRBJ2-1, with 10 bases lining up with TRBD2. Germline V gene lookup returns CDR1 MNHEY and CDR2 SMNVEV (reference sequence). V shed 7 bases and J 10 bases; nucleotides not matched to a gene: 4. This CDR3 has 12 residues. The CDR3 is CASKEREGEQFF. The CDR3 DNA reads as TGTGCCAGCAAGGAGCGGGAGGGAGAGCAGTTCTTC.

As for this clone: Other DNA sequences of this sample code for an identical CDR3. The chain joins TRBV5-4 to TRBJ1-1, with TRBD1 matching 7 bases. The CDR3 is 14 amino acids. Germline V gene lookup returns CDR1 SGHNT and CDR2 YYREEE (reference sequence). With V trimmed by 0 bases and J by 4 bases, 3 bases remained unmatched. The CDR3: CASSLGQGGTEAFF. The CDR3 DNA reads TGTGCCAGCAGCTTGGGACAGGGTGGCACTGAAGCTTTCTTT.

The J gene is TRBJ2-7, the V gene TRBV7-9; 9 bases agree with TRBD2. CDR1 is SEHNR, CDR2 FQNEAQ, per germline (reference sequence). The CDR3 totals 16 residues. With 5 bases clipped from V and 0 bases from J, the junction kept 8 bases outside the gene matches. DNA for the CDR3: TGTGCCAGCAGCCCGAGACTAGCGGAGGTCTCCTACGAGCAGTACTTC. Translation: CASSPRLAEVSYEQYF.

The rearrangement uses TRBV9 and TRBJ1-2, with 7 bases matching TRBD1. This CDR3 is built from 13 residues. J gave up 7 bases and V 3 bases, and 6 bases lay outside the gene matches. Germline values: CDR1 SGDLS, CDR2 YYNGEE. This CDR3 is CASSARDSFGYTF. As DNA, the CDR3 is TGTGCCAGCAGCGCCCGGGACAGTTTTGGCTACACCTTC.

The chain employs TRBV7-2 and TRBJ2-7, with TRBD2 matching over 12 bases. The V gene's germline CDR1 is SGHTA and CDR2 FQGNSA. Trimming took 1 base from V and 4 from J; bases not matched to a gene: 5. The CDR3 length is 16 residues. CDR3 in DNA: TGTGCCAGCAGCTTAGGGTCCGGGACTAGCGGGTACGAGCAGTACTTC. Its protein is CASSLGSGTSGYEQYF.

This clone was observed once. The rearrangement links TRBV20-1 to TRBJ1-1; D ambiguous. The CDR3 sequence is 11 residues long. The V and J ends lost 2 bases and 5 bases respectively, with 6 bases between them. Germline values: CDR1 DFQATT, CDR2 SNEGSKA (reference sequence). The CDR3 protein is CSARSGTEAFF. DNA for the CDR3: TGCAGTGCTAGATCGGGGACTGAAGCTTTCTTT.

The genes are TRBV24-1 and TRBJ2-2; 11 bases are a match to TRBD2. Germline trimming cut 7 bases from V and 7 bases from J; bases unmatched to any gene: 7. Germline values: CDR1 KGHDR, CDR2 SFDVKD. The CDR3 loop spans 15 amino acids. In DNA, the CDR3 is TGTGCCACCAGCCCTTTAGCGGGAGGGGACGGGGAGCTGTTTTTT. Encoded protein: CATSPLAGGDGELFF.

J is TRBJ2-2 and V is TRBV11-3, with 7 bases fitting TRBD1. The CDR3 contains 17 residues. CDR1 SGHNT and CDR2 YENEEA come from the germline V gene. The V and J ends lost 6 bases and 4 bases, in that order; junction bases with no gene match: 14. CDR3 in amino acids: CASRLDRAKPGTGELFF. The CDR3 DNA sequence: TGTGCCAGCAGACTCGACAGGGCCAAACCGGGCACCGGGGAGCTGTTTTTT.

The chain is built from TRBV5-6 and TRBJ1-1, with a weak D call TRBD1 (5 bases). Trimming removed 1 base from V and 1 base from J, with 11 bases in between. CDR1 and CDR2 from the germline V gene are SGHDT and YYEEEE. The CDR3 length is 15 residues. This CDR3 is CASSLSTDRNTEAFF. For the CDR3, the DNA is TGTGCCAGCAGCTTGTCCACCGACAGGAACACTGAAGCTTTCTTT.

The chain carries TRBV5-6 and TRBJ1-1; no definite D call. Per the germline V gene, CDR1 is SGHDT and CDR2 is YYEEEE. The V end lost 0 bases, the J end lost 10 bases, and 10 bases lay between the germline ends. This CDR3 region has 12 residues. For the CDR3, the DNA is TGTGCCAGCAGCTTGGAAGGTCGGGTAGCTTTCTTT. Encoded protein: CASSLEGRVAFF. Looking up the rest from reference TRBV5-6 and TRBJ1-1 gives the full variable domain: DAGVTQSPTHLIKTRGQQVTLRCSPKSGHDTVSWYQQALGQGPQFIFQYYEEEERQRGNFPDRFSGHQFPNYSSELNVNALLLGDSALYLCASSLEGRVAFFGQGTRLTVV.

CDR3 residues: CASSRGTGEETQYF. The CDR3, as DNA: TGTGCCAGCAGTCGCGGGACAGGGGAAGAGACCCAGTACTTC. V gene TRBV11-2 combines with J gene TRBJ2-5, with 10 bases fitting TRBD1. Germline values: CDR1 SGHAT, CDR2 FQNNGV. V shed 6 bases, J shed 3 bases, and the junction held 4 bases outside the gene matches. CDR3 length: 14 amino acids.

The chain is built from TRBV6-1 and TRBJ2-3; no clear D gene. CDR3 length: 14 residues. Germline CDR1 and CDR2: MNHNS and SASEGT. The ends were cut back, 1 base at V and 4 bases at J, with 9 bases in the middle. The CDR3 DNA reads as TGTGCCAGCAGTGAAGTCTACAGTTCAGATACGCAGTATTTT. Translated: CASSEVYSSDTQYF.

CDR3: CASNPFVAGGDGYTF. DNA of the CDR3: TGTGCCAGCAACCCCTTCGTGGCAGGGGGCGATGGCTACACCTTC. The rearrangement joins TRBV11-2 to TRBJ1-2; 8 bases line up with TRBD1. V lost 7 bases and J lost 6; bases outside the gene matches: 13. CDR1 is SGHAT and CDR2 is FQNNGV in the germline V gene. The CDR3 spans 15 residues.

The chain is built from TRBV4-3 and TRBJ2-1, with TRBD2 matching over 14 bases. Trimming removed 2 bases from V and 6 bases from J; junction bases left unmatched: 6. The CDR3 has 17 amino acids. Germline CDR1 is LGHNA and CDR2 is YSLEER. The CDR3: CASSQWTSGGNSNEQFF. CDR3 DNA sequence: TGCGCCAGCAGCCAATGGACTAGCGGGGGGAACTCCAATGAGCAGTTCTTC.

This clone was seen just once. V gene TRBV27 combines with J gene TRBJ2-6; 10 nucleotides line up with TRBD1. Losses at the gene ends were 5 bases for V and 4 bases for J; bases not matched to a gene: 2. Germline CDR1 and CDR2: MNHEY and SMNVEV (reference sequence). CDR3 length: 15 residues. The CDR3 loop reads CASSGTGAGANVLTF. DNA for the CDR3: TGTGCCAGCAGTGGGACAGGGGCAGGGGCCAACGTCCTGACTTTC.

The CDR3 region is CASSKNRDTKLTQYF. CDR3 DNA: TGTGCCAGCTCAAAAAACCGGGACACCAAATTAACCCAGTACTTC. V is TRBV18 and J is TRBJ2-5; possible D gene TRBD1, 6 bases. This CDR3 is 15 amino acids long. Germline CDR1 KGHSH, CDR2 LQKENI. V was pared by 5 bases and J by 8 bases, with 21 bases between. Variable domain in full (rest from reference TRBV18 and TRBJ2-5): NAGVMQNPRHLVRRRGQEARLRCSPMKGHSHVYWYRQLPEEGLKFMVYLQKENIIDESGMPKERFSAEFPKEGPSILRIQQVVRGDSAAYFCASSKNRDTKLTQYFGPGTRLLVL.

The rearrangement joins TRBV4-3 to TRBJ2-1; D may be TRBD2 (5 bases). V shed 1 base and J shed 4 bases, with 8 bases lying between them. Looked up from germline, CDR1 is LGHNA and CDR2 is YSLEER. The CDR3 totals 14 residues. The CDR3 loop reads CASSQASGYNEQFF. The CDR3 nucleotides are TGCGCCAGCAGCCAAGCAAGCGGATACAATGAGCAGTTCTTC.

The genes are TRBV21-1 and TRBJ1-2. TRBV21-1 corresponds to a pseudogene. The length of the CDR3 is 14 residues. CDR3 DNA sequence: TGTGCCCTAGGCGGGCCCCCTCCTCACTATGGCTACACCTTC. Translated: CALGGPPPHYGYTF.

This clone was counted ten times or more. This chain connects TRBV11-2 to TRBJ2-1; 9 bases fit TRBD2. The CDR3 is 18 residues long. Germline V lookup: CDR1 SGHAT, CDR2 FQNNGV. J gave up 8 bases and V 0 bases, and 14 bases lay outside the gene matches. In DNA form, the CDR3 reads TGTGCCAGCAGCTTAGATATTTTCGGCGGGAGGGCCGAGGATGAGCAGTTCTTC. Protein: CASSLDIFGGRAEDEQFF.

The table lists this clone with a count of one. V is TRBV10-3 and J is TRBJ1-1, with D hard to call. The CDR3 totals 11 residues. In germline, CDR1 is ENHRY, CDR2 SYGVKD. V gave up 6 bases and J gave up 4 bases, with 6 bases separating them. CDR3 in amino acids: CAISGGTEAFF. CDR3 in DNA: TGTGCCATCAGCGGAGGCACTGAAGCTTTCTTT.

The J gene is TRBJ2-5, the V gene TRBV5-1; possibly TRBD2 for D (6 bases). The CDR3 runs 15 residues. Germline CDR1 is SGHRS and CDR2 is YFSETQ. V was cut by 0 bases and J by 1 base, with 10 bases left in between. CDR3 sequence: CASSLAGGGQETQYF. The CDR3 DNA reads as TGCGCCAGCAGCTTGGCTGGGGGAGGCCAAGAGACCCAGTACTTC.

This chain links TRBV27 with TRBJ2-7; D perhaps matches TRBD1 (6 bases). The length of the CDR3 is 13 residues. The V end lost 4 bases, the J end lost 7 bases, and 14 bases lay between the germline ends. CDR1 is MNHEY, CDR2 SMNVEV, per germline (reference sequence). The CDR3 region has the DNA TGTGCCAGCAGTTCCGCAACAGGGAGTGAGCAGTACTTC. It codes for CASSSATGSEQYF.